This T cell receptor beta chain was identified during a study of T cell responses to AZD1222 COVID-19 vaccine. Study-wide points: Nearly half of spike-specific TCRs reportedly go after variant regions that carry no mutations. Most donors were white British and more were female, and clonal diversity was possibly underestimated.

TCRdb's copy holds only in-frame clones and misses some; the assay was immunoSEQ multiplex PCR. The table includes approximately 110,000 clones, roughly nine tenths detected once. Some second doses came at about 4 weeks and others at about 12 weeks; these were pooled. CDR3 length: 11 amino acids. In germline, CDR1 is SGHAT, CDR2 FQNNGV. J gave up 15 bases and V 3 bases, and 4 bases lay outside the gene matches. As to this clone: The antigen is undetermined.

The sequences come from peripheral blood, collected 28 days after the second AZD1222 dose. The gene calls are TRBV11-2 and TRBJ2-1; TRBD2 agrees at 8 bases. The sequence derives from an adult who received the AZD1222 COVID-19 vaccine. DNA for the CDR3: TGTGCCAGCAGCTTCGGGACTAGTTTGTTCTTC. Translated, it gives CASSFGTSLFF.